The clone carrying this T cell receptor (beta chain) was detected only once. CDR1 is KGHDR and CDR2 is SFDVKD in the germline V gene. The trim removed 3 bases at V and 5 bases at J, leaving 10 bases unmatched. The length of the CDR3 is 16 residues. This entry is derived from a study of blood T cell repertoires in COVID-19. Per the original data handling: Amplification from reference gene primers served as the basis for estimated nucleated cell counts. Sequenced by immunoSEQ multiplex PCR; TCRdb stores in-frame clones only, minus some. Clonal size and the V and J genes are those of that table, whereas D and trimming came from the DNA. This repertoire shows a few hundred thousand clones, 87% found once; its top ten account for about 2%.

Sequenced material: peripheral blood. The sequence came from a man younger than 30 with active or convalescent COVID-19. The chain combines TRBV24-1 with TRBJ1-1; 8 bases agree with TRBD1. The CDR3 here is CATSDGQGASSTEAFF. The CDR3 region has the DNA TGTGCCACCAGTGATGGGCAGGGGGCTTCCTCTACTGAAGCTTTCTTT.